This T cell receptor (beta chain) was sequenced during a study of blood T cell repertoires in COVID-19. Clinical history reported by participants formed the basis on which cohorts were assigned. The CDR3 is 15 residues long. With V trimmed by 5 bases and J by 4 bases, 5 bases remained unmatched. Germline assignment: CDR1 SNHLY and CDR2 FYNNEI. This clone showed up just a few times. The protocol was immunoSEQ multiplex PCR, while the TCRdb copy is restricted to in-frame clones and leaves out a portion. The top ten clones hold 15% to 20% of a sample with about 170,000 clones, around three quarters of them seen once.

The sequence derives from a woman aged 70-85 years in a cohort exposed to, infected with or recovered from COVID-19 (not recorded which). The material sequenced was PBMCs or T cells enriched from blood (not recorded which). V gene TRBV2 combines with J gene TRBJ1-5, with 10 bases that match TRBD1. CDR3 DNA sequence: TGTGCCAGCAGTCCGGGACAGGGGACGAATCAGCCCCAGCATTTT. Translation gives CASSPGQGTNQPQHF.